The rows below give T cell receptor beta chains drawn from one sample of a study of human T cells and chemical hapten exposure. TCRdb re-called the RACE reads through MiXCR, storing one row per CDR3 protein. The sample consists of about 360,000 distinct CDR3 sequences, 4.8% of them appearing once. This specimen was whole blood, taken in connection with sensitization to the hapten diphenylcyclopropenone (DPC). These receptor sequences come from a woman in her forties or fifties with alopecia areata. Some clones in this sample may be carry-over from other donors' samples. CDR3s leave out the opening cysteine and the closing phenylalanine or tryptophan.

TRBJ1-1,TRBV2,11,ASSAKWYTEAF
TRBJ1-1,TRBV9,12,ASSEGQSNTEAF
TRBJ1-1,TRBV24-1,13,ATTWGGQRMTEAF
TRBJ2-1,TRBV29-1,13,SAAGAGGLYNEQF
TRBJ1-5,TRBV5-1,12,ASSFGTGIQPQH
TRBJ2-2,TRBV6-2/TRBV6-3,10,ASTSIDGELF
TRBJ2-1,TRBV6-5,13,ASSWTGVSYNEQF
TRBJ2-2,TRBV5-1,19,ASSLDGTSGFVIANTGELF
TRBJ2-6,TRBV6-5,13,ASTLGLAGANVLT
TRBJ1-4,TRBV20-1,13,SARGSSRGDEKLF
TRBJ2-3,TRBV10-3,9,AISESDTQY
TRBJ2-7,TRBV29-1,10,SARVPNYEQY
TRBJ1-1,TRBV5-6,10,ASTLLNTEAF
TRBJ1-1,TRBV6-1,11,ASSGGGFLEAF
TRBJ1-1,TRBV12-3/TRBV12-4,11,ASKNRADYEAF
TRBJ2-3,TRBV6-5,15,ASSYSILAGSTDTQY
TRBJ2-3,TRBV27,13,ASSSWDRDTDTQY
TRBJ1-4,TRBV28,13,ASRTDRVSSEKLF
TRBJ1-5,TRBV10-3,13,AISELPRGNQPQH
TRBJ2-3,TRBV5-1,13,ASSLAGTSADEQY
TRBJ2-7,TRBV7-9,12,ASSLDGAGGEQY
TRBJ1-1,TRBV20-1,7,SANPEAF
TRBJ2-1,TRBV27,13,ASSLSGTGDYEQF
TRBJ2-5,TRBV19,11,ASSMDGQETQY
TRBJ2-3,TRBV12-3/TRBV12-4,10,ASSSLTDTQY
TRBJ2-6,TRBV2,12,ASSSGAGANVLT